This T cell receptor beta chain was profiled in a study of CD8 T cells in ankylosing spondylitis. TCRdb used MiXCR to reprocess the 5' RACE reads, holding one entry per CDR3 protein. The sample carries 200,000 to 300,000 distinct CDR3 sequences, roughly a tenth recorded once. Findings and caveats of the study: Within ankylosing spondylitis blood, a TCR beta motif made up of roughly eight highly homologous variants appeared to be characteristic. Some motif variants had been reported before (in reactive arthritis synovial fluid and blood). Disease-linked clones reportedly showed significant enrichment in matched ankylosing spondylitis synovial fluid.

Many counts were recorded for this clonotype. Its antigen is still unknown. This CDR3 is built from 13 residues. Germline CDR1 reads DFQATT; CDR2 reads SNEGSKA (reference sequence). The V end was cut by 6 bases, the J end by 8 bases, with 19 bases between. The TCR originated in a male donor with ankylosing spondylitis or in good health (not recorded which). The chain joins TRBV20-1 to TRBJ1-2; weak D call: TRBD1 (6 bases). Sequences were obtained from blood, either unsorted or a sorted T cell fraction (not recorded which). CDR3 in DNA: TGCAGTGCGTCGGGGGGCGCACCCGGGGGCTACACCTTC. The encoded protein is CSASGGAPGGYTF.